The 7 T cell receptor beta chains reported below all come from one sample, sequenced in a study of blood T cell repertoires in COVID-19. The method was immunoSEQ multiplex PCR; TCRdb's version includes in-frame clones alone and lacks a portion of them. Of tens of thousands of clones in the sample, about 70% were seen once. The sequencing input was peripheral blood. The receptor set was obtained from a woman in her 70s with acute or convalescent COVID-19.

The chain combines TRBV3-1 (or the pseudogene TRBV3-2) with TRBJ2-7; D uncertain. The CDR3 has 11 residues. The V and J ends lost 1 base and 8 bases respectively, with 6 bases between them. Germline CDR1 and CDR2: LGHDT and YNNKEL (reference sequence). CDR3 in amino acids: CASSQAQKQYF. CDR3 sequence (DNA): TGTGCCAGCAGCCAAGCCCAGAAGCAGTACTTC.

The V gene is TRBV19, the J gene TRBJ2-3; the match to TRBD1 covers 7 bases. The CDR3 totals 15 residues. CDR1 is LNHDA and CDR2 is SQIVND in the germline V gene (reference sequence). V shed 5 bases and J 9 bases; nucleotides not matched to a gene: 14. The CDR3 region is CASSPGQRTTKTQYF. DNA for the CDR3: TGTGCCAGTAGTCCGGGACAGCGAACAACGAAGACGCAGTATTTT.

The gene calls are TRBV29-1 and TRBJ1-2; D gene uncertain. V lost 5 bases to trimming and J lost 3 bases, with 10 bases between them. In germline, CDR1 is SQVTM, CDR2 ANQGSEA. This CDR3 spans 12 amino acids. The CDR3 bases are TGCAGCGTTTGGCAGAAATACTATGGCTACACCTTC. Translating it yields CSVWQKYYGYTF. Variable domain in full (rest from reference TRBV29-1 and TRBJ1-2): SAVISQKPSRDICQRGTSLTIQCQVDSQVTMMFWYRQQPGQSLTLIATANQGSEATYESGFVIDKFPISRPNLTFSTLTVSNMSPEDSSIYLCSVWQKYYGYTFGSGTRLTVV.

The chain recombines TRBV6-1 with TRBJ1-4; D remains unclear. Per germline, CDR1 MNHNS and CDR2 SASEGT. CDR3 size: 15 residues. The V gene lost 3 bases and the J gene lost 7 bases, with 15 bases spanning the gap. The CDR3 sequence is CASSDGPLLGEKLFF. The CDR3 DNA reads as TGTGCCAGCAGTGATGGGCCCCTTCTGGGTGAAAAACTGTTTTTT.

This clone was seen just once. V and J are TRBV7-7 and TRBJ1-6, with D unclear. The CDR3 is 16 amino acids. The V end was cut by 5 bases, the J end by 8 bases, with 19 bases between. Germline CDR1 reads SSHAT; CDR2 reads FNYEAQ (reference sequence). The CDR3 loop reads CASSGPEDGSYSPLHF. CDR3 in DNA: TGTGCCAGCAGCGGGCCCGAAGACGGATCGTATTCACCCCTCCACTTT.

This clone came up a few times. The genes are TRBV14 and TRBJ2-4; D is unclear. The CDR3 consists of 17 residues. V lost 2 bases and J lost 0, with 14 bases in between. The V gene's germline CDR1 is SGHDN and CDR2 FVKESK. CDR3 sequence: CASSQRRQALAKNIQYF. The CDR3 nucleotides are TGTGCCAGCAGCCAACGTCGTCAGGCCCTAGCCAAAAACATTCAGTACTTC.

This CDR3 reads CASRSGKRETQYF. CDR3 sequence (DNA): TGTGCCAGCAGGTCGGGGAAACGAGAGACCCAGTACTTC. The chain has TRBV7-2 and TRBJ2-5; D perhaps matches TRBD2 (5 bases). CDR3 length equals 13 residues. Germline CDR1 SGHTA, CDR2 FQGNSA. Trimming shortened V by 6 bases and J by 4 bases, and 12 bases separated the two germline ends.